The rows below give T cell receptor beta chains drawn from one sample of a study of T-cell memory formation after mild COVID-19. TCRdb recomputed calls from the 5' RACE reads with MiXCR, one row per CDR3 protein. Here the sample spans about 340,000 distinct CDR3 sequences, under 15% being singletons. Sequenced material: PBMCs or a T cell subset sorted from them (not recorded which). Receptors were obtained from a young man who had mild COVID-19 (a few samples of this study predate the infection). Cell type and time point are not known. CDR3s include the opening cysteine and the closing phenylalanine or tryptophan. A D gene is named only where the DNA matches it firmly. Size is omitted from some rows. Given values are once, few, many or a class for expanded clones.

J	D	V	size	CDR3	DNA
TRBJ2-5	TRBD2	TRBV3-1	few	CASSRLAGETQYF	TGTGCCAGCAGCCGACTAGCGGGTGAGACCCAGTACTTC
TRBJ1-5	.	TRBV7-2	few	CASSFASHQPQHF	TGTGCCAGCAGCTTCGCCTCCCATCAGCCCCAGCATTTT
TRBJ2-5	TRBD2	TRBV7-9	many	CASSPSGTWQTQYF	TGTGCCAGCAGCCCGAGCGGGACTTGGCAGACCCAGTACTTC
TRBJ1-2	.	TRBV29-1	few	CSIKPGANYGYTF	TGCAGCATCAAACCGGGAGCTAACTATGGCTACACCTTC
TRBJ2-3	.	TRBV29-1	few	CSVEPLTRQDTQYF	TGCAGCGTTGAACCCCTGACTAGACAAGATACGCAGTATTTT
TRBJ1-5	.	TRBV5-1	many	CASSLVAGSNQPQHF	TGCGCCAGCAGCTTGGTTGCGGGGAGCAATCAGCCCCAGCATTTT
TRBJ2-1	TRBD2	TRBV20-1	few	CSARRASGGDNEQFF	TGCAGTGCTAGACGCGCTAGCGGGGGGGACAATGAGCAGTTCTTC
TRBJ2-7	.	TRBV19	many	CASSIGWGASHEQYF	TGTGCCAGTAGTATCGGTTGGGGGGCGAGCCACGAGCAGTACTTC
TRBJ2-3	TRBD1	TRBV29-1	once	CSVADRGLGRDTQYF	TGCAGCGTTGCCGACAGGGGGCTGGGGAGAGATACGCAGTATTTT
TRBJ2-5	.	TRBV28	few	CASSFRGHQETQYF	TGTGCCAGCAGTTTTCGGGGGCACCAAGAGACCCAGTACTTC
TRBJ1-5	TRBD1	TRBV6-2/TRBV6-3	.	CASSYYFGTGRYSNQPQHF	TGTGCCAGCAGTTATTACTTCGGGACAGGGCGCTATAGCAATCAGCCCCAGCATTTT
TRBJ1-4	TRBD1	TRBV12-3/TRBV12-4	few	CASSFGTAEKLFF	TGTGCCAGCAGTTTTGGGACAGCTGAAAAACTGTTTTTT
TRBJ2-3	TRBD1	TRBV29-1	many	CSVEDSRQGAGDTQYF	TGCAGCGTTGAAGATTCTCGACAGGGGGCTGGGGATACGCAGTATTTT
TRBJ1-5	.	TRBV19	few	CASRETGDQPQHF	TGTGCCAGTAGGGAGACAGGAGATCAGCCCCAGCATTTT
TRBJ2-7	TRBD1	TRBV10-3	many	CAISESLGQGHEQYF	TGTGCCATCAGTGAGTCTTTAGGACAGGGTCACGAGCAGTACTTC
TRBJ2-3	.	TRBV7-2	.	CASSYRQATDTQYF	TGTGCCAGCAGCTATCGACAAGCCACAGATACGCAGTATTTT
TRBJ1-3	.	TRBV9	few	CASSERHSSGNTIYF	TGTGCCAGCAGCGAAAGACACTCCTCTGGAAACACCATATATTTT
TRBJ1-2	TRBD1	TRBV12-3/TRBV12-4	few	CASTTGVSGYGYTF	TGTGCCAGCACCACAGGGGTTTCGGGGTATGGCTACACCTTC
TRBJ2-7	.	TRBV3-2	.	CASSQGTVGGYEQYF	TGTGCCAGCAGCCAAGGAACAGTGGGGGGCTACGAGCAGTACTTC
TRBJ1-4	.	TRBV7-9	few	CASSLIISDEKLFF	TGTGCCAGCAGCTTAATCATCTCGGATGAAAAACTGTTTTTT
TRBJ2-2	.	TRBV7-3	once	CASRLVGFTGELFF	TGTGCCAGCAGATTAGTGGGATTCACCGGGGAGCTGTTTTTT
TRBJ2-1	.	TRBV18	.	CASSVQGNEQFF	TGTGCCAGCTCAGTTCAGGGCAATGAGCAGTTCTTC
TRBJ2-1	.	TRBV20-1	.	CSASRTDNEQFF	TGCAGTGCGAGTCGGACAGACAATGAGCAGTTCTTC